A single sample gave rise to the 29 T cell receptor beta chains below, sequenced in a study of blood T cell repertoires in COVID-19. This table comes from immunoSEQ multiplex PCR, and its TCRdb copy is limited to in-frame clones, with some not included. Counted here are about 480,000 clones, 88% occurring once; the ten biggest clones make up roughly 13%. Sequences were obtained from peripheral blood. The receptor set was obtained from a woman in her 50s with COVID-19, enrolled during active disease.

Notes on this clone: Additional DNA sequences in this sample encode the identical CDR3. The chain combines TRBV27 with TRBJ1-2; D may be TRBD1 (5 bases). Germline V gene lookup returns CDR1 MNHEY and CDR2 SMNVEV (reference sequence). CDR3 size: 13 residues. V shed 5 bases and J shed 0 bases, with 7 bases lying between them. The CDR3 DNA follows: TGTGCCAGCAGTCTGACAGCTAACTATGGCTACACCTTC. This sequence encodes CASSLTANYGYTF.

This clone has more than one count but fewer than ten. The same CDR3 arises from other DNA sequences in this sample as well. The rearrangement uses TRBV27 and TRBJ1-1, with TRBD1 matching over 8 bases. Germline assignment: CDR1 MNHEY and CDR2 SMNVEV (reference sequence). V was pared by 2 bases and J by 5 bases, with 7 bases of the junction left unmatched. CDR3 size: 15 residues. The CDR3 loop is CASSLTGTGTTEAFF. The CDR3 DNA is TGTGCCAGCAGTTTAACCGGGACAGGCACTACTGAAGCTTTCTTT.

The V call is TRBV18, the J call TRBJ2-5; tentative D call: TRBD1 (7 bases). The CDR3 runs to 16 residues. V shed 5 bases and J shed 1 base, with 17 bases lying between them. CDR1 and CDR2 (germline): KGHSH, LQKENI. In nucleotides, the CDR3 is TGTGCCAGCTCATCGAAGCAGGGGGGAGTCCAAGAGACCCAGTACTTC. Residues: CASSSKQGGVQETQYF.

V is TRBV7-2 and J is TRBJ1-1; 9 bases line up with TRBD1. V lost 6 bases and J lost 4; bases outside the gene matches: 6. Germline assignment: CDR1 SGHTA and CDR2 FQGNSA. The CDR3 consists of 14 residues. CDR3 DNA sequence: TGTGCCAGCAGTCCACAGGGGGCCAGCACTGAAGCTTTCTTT. Translated: CASSPQGASTEAFF.

V usage is TRBV7-9 and J usage is TRBJ2-5; D may be TRBD1 (6 bases). This CDR3 has 16 amino acids. Germline values: CDR1 SEHNR, CDR2 FQNEAQ (reference sequence). The V end lost 5 bases, the J end lost 5 bases, and 21 bases lay between the germline ends. The CDR3, as DNA: TGTGCCAGCAGCCCCCAAACCCTCACAGGGTCGGAGACCCAGTACTTC. It is translated as CASSPQTLTGSETQYF.

The chain recombines TRBV7-2 with TRBJ1-1; D is possibly TRBD1 (6 bases). Germline CDR1 reads SGHTA; CDR2 reads FQGNSA. The V end lost 5 bases, the J end lost 6 bases, and 16 bases lay between the germline ends. This CDR3 spans 14 amino acids. CDR3 in DNA: TGTGCCAGCAGCAAAAAGGGGGTGGTGGCTGAAGCTTTCTTT. As protein: CASSKKGVVAEAFF.

The chain uses TRBV27 and TRBJ1-1; D remains ambiguous. The V gene lost 6 bases and the J gene lost 1 base, with 12 bases spanning the gap. This CDR3 spans 14 amino acids. The V gene's germline CDR1 is MNHEY and CDR2 SMNVEV (reference sequence). The CDR3 coding sequence is TGTGCCAGCAGGTGGAGGAGGTCGAACACTGAAGCTTTCTTT. Protein: CASRWRRSNTEAFF.

This clone was recorded once. V and J are TRBV19 and TRBJ1-1; TRBD1 aligns across 7 bases. Losses at the gene ends were 11 bases for V and 7 bases for J; bases not matched to a gene: 10. CDR1 is LNHDA, CDR2 SQIVND, per germline (reference sequence). This CDR3 has 12 amino acids. CDR3 sequence (DNA): TGTGCCTCGGGGGCGGGACAGCATGAAGCTTTCTTT. Protein sequence: CASGAGQHEAFF.

The chain employs TRBV3-1 (or the pseudogene TRBV3-2) and TRBJ1-4; TRBD1 matches at 10 bases. The CDR3 is 14 amino acids. Germline CDR1 and CDR2: LGHDT and YNNKEL (reference sequence). After removal of 4 bases from V and 8 bases from J, the junction contained 4 bases not matched to a gene. CDR3 region: CASSPTGGKEKLFF. The CDR3 DNA is TGTGCCAGCAGCCCGACAGGGGGCAAGGAAAAACTGTTTTTT.

CDR3 sequence: CASTRLAGSYNEQFF. As DNA, the CDR3 is TGTGCCAGCACCCGACTAGCGGGGTCCTACAATGAGCAGTTCTTC. The chain combines TRBV6-4 with TRBJ2-1; 11 positions agree with TRBD2. The CDR3 is made up of 15 amino acids. Germline V gene sequence: CDR1 MRHNA, CDR2 SNTAGT. The junction had 3 bases not matched to a gene; V was cut back by 7 bases and J by 1 base.

This chain connects TRBV6-5 to TRBJ2-3, with 8 bases identical to TRBD1. Trimming took 7 bases from V and 1 from J; bases not matched to a gene: 4. Germline CDR1 reads MNHEY; CDR2 reads SVGAGI. The CDR3 has 14 amino acids. Here the CDR3 reads CASKDRAGTDTQYF. The CDR3 DNA sequence: TGTGCCAGCAAGGACAGGGCTGGCACAGATACGCAGTATTTT.

This rearrangement joins TRBV5-4 to TRBJ1-1; TRBD1 is a possible D gene (6 bases). CDR3 length: 16 amino acids. V lost 2 bases to trimming and J lost 5 bases, with 19 bases between them. Germline V gives CDR1 SGHNT, CDR2 YYREEE (reference sequence). The CDR3 spells CASSLDRGGVWTEAFF. The CDR3, as DNA: TGTGCCAGCAGCTTAGACCGGGGGGGCGTCTGGACTGAAGCTTTCTTT.

V usage is TRBV27 and J usage is TRBJ1-6; D is possibly TRBD1 (5 bases). Trimming cost V 3 bases and J 7 bases, with 10 bases left between them. The CDR3 has 14 residues. Germline V gene data show CDR1 as MNHEY and CDR2 as SMNVEV (reference sequence). CDR3 nucleotides: TGTGCCAGCAGTTTTGCCGGGGGGAATTCACCCCTCCACTTT. Translating it yields CASSFAGGNSPLHF.

The chain combines TRBV18 with TRBJ1-4; no clear D. The CDR3 contains 15 residues. CDR1 KGHSH and CDR2 LQKENI come from the germline V gene. Trimming took 10 bases from V and 0 from J, leaving 15 bases between them. CDR3 in amino acids: CATQMAGATNEKLFF. Here the CDR3 DNA reads TGTGCCACCCAGATGGCGGGTGCAACTAATGAAAAACTGTTTTTT.

Of note for this clone: The same CDR3 arises from other DNA sequences in this sample as well. The V and J genes are TRBV5-1 and TRBJ2-1; 7 positions agree with TRBD1. The trim removed 0 bases at V and 4 bases at J, leaving 1 base unmatched. The CDR3 covers 14 residues. Per germline, CDR1 SGHRS and CDR2 YFSETQ. The CDR3 is CASSLAGQYNEQFF. The CDR3, as DNA: TGCGCCAGCAGCTTGGCGGGACAGTACAATGAGCAGTTCTTC.

V usage is TRBV11-3 and J usage is TRBJ2-1, with D tentatively TRBD2 (6 bases). The CDR3 extends over 13 amino acids. The germline V and J ends were trimmed by 2 bases and 5 bases, with 7 bases remaining between them. Germline CDR1 SGHNT, CDR2 YENEEA. CDR3 nucleotides: TGTGCCAGCAGCTTATTAGCGGACAATGAGCAGTTCTTC. The encoded protein is CASSLLADNEQFF.

The chain links TRBV28 to TRBJ1-2; perhaps TRBD1 as D (5 bases). Trimming left V 5 bases short and J 4 bases short, with 14 bases between. Germline CDR1 and CDR2: MDHEN and SYDVKM. The CDR3 length is 14 residues. The CDR3 loop reads CASSPLGRPYGYTF. CDR3 bases: TGTGCCAGCAGTCCCTTGGGGCGTCCCTATGGCTACACCTTC.

The rearrangement links TRBV5-6 to TRBJ2-1; 8 nucleotides match TRBD2. The CDR3 contains 17 residues. Germline V gene data show CDR1 as SGHDT and CDR2 as YYEEEE. After removal of 0 bases from V and 7 bases from J, the junction contained 12 bases not matched to a gene. The CDR3 sequence: CASSLAGGGGPLNEQFF. The CDR3 bases are TGTGCCAGCAGCTTGGCCGGGGGCGGGGGGCCCTTAAATGAGCAGTTCTTC.

This clone was recorded once. This sequence joins TRBV15 and TRBJ2-1; 7 bases fit TRBD1. Germline V gene lookup returns CDR1 LNHNV and CDR2 YYDKDF (reference sequence). The CDR3 has 16 amino acids. Germline trimming cut 5 bases from V and 0 bases from J; bases unmatched to any gene: 7. The CDR3 nucleotides read TGTGCCACCAGCGGGGGACAGACGAGCTCCTACAATGAGCAGTTCTTC. It specifies CATSGGQTSSYNEQFF.

J is TRBJ2-1 and V is TRBV5-1; TRBD2 matches at 8 bases. Germline assignment: CDR1 SGHRS and CDR2 YFSETQ. This CDR3 is 14 amino acids long. Unmatched junction bases numbered 5, after V lost 6 bases and J lost 3 bases. Here the CDR3 DNA reads TGCGCCAGCACGTTGGCGGGGGGCTACAATGAGCAGTTCTTC. It specifies CASTLAGGYNEQFF.

This chain links TRBV10-1 with TRBJ2-3; 8 nucleotides align to TRBD1. CDR1 is WNHNN and CDR2 is SYGVQD in the germline V gene (reference sequence). The CDR3 is 14 residues long. V was clipped by 5 bases and J by 4 bases; unmatched bases: 5. The CDR3 DNA reads as TGCGCCAGCAGTAAGGACAGGGCGGCAGATACGCAGTATTTT. The encoded protein is CASSKDRAADTQYF.

This clone was picked up a small number of times. This chain links TRBV7-2 with TRBJ1-3, with D hard to call. Trimming left V 1 base short and J 4 bases short, with 11 bases between. Germline CDR1 is SGHTA and CDR2 is FQGNSA. The CDR3 loop spans 15 amino acids. The CDR3 bases are TGTGCCAGCAGCTTAGTCGCCACACCCGGAAACACCATATATTTT. This codes for CASSLVATPGNTIYF.

Here the CDR3 DNA reads TGCGCCAGCAGCCCGGGACTAGCGGGGGGCACAGATACGCAGTATTTT. It encodes CASSPGLAGGTDTQYF. The V call is TRBV5-1, the J call TRBJ2-3; TRBD2 matches 14 bases. CDR1 SGHRS and CDR2 YFSETQ come from the germline V gene. The CDR3 loop spans 16 amino acids. Trimming at V came to 4 bases and at J to 1 base, leaving 2 bases not matched to a gene. Supplemented by reference TRBV5-1 and TRBJ2-3, the full variable domain reads KAGVTQTPRYLIKTRGQQVTLSCSPISGHRSVSWYQQTPGQGLQFLFEYFSETQRNKGNFPGRFSGRQFSNSRSEMNVSTLELGDSALYLCASSPGLAGGTDTQYFGPGTRLTVL.

This chain connects TRBV5-4 to TRBJ2-3; D may be TRBD2 (7 bases). The V end was cut by 0 bases, the J end by 2 bases, with 10 bases between. Germline V lookup: CDR1 SGHNT, CDR2 YYREEE (reference sequence). This CDR3 spans 15 amino acids. The chain's CDR3 is CASSLGGGATDTQYF. CDR3 nucleotide sequence: TGTGCCAGCAGCTTGGGGGGGGGCGCCACAGATACGCAGTATTTT.

The chain carries TRBV6-4 and TRBJ2-3; possibly TRBD2 for D (6 bases). Germline CDR1 is MRHNA and CDR2 is SNTAGT. The CDR3 contains 13 residues. The V end was cut by 1 base, the J end by 5 bases, with 7 bases between. CDR3 bases: TGTGCCAGCAGTGACTGGAGGGGAGATACGCAGTATTTT. Its translation is CASSDWRGDTQYF.

The chain carries TRBV6-5 and TRBJ1-2; no firm D call. CDR1 is MNHEY and CDR2 is SVGAGI in the germline V gene. Trimming cost V 4 bases and J 2 bases, with 11 bases left between them. The CDR3 extends over 14 amino acids. The CDR3 sequence is CASSLNSGNYGYTF. CDR3 DNA sequence: TGTGCCAGCAGTTTAAACAGCGGGAACTATGGCTACACCTTC.

The genes are TRBV3-1 (or the pseudogene TRBV3-2) and TRBJ2-3; possibly TRBD1 for D (5 bases). This CDR3 spans 14 amino acids. The V gene's germline CDR1 is LGHDT and CDR2 YNNKEL (reference sequence). Trimming shortened V by 4 bases and J by 2 bases, and 10 bases separated the two germline ends. The CDR3 sequence is CASSRSDTTDTQYF. The CDR3 region has the DNA TGTGCCAGCAGCCGGTCGGACACCACAGATACGCAGTATTTT.

This sequence joins TRBV11-3 and TRBJ2-7; 8 positions agree with TRBD2. With V trimmed by 4 bases and J by 3 bases, 11 bases remained unmatched. Germline V gene lookup returns CDR1 SGHNT and CDR2 YENEEA. CDR3 length: 16 amino acids. The CDR3 is CASSSRGAGALYEQYF. The CDR3 DNA reads as TGTGCCAGCAGCTCGCGGGGGGCGGGGGCCCTCTACGAGCAGTACTTC.

V and J are TRBV7-6 and TRBJ2-5; D uncertain. Germline CDR1 reads SGHVS; CDR2 reads FNYEAQ. Between the trimmed V and J ends, which lost 0 bases and 7 bases, there was a span of 15 bases. The CDR3 totals 15 residues. CDR3 loop: CASSLASTLEGTQYF. CDR3 nucleotide sequence: TGTGCCAGCAGCTTAGCGAGTACGCTAGAAGGGACCCAGTACTTC.